The present T cell receptor beta chain was sequenced within a study of T cells after yellow fever vaccination. The wider study: SMART-Seq v4 Ultra Low Input prepared the low-cell-number fractions.

The 5'RACE template-switching step produced TCR cDNA and added a universal primer site and UMIs. TCRdb reprocessed the 5' RACE reads via MiXCR and lists one record per CDR3 protein. Of roughly 190,000 distinct CDR3 sequences listed, about 11% are singletons. This clonotype was counted between two and nine times. Antigen unknown. Whole-study results and caveats: There was a possibility that FACS-sorted repertoires contained abundant clonotypes contaminating from the bulk population.

Between the trimmed V and J ends, which lost 1 base and 2 bases, there was a span of 8 bases. Germline V gene data show CDR1 as SEHNR and CDR2 as FQNEAQ (reference sequence). This CDR3 is built from 15 residues. The source material was CD8+ T cells sorted from PBMCs, sampled 15 days after the yellow fever booster vaccination. The clonotype comes from a man between 18 and 29 years old who received the YFV17D yellow fever vaccine. The V call is TRBV7-9, the J call TRBJ2-2; D is unclear. CDR3 nucleotides: TGTGCCAGCAGCTTAGAACTGGCTAACACCGGGGAGCTGTTTTTT. Translated, it gives CASSLELANTGELFF.